One and the same sample provided the 30 T cell receptor beta chains below, sequenced in a study of CD8 T cells in Susac syndrome. Random-hexamer reverse transcription was applied to roughly 0.5 to 1 ug RNA. TCRdb recomputed calls from the immunoSEQ multiplex PCR reads with MiXCR, one row per CDR3 protein. The table lists approximately 160,000 distinct CDR3 sequences, approximately 93% of them singletons, with about 0.094% in the top ten. Sequencing used CD4+ T cells from PBMCs. The receptors stem from a human donor with multiple sclerosis.

This chain connects TRBV28 to TRBJ2-7; tentative D call: TRBD2 (5 bases). Germline V lookup: CDR1 MDHEN, CDR2 SYDVKM. With 7 bases removed from V and 5 bases from J, the gap between germline ends came to 21 bases. The CDR3 is 15 amino acids. CDR3 amino acids: CASIGGERLGNEQYF. In DNA form, the CDR3 reads TGTGCCAGCATCGGTGGGGAGCGGCTTGGGAACGAGCAGTACTTC.

The chain combines TRBV6-1 with TRBJ1-1; 9 nucleotides align to TRBD1. The CDR3 length is 16 residues. Germline lookup yields CDR1 MNHNS and CDR2 SASEGT. Trimming removed 5 bases from V and 5 bases from J; junction bases left unmatched: 12. In nucleotides, the CDR3 is TGTGCCAGCAGTCCTATTACCTGGGACAGGGTGACTGAAGCTTTCTTT. This gives the protein CASSPITWDRVTEAFF.

The chain has TRBV29-1 and TRBJ2-3; TRBD1 aligns across 7 bases. V was clipped by 7 bases and J by 3 bases; unmatched bases: 10. The CDR3 covers 14 residues. Germline lookup yields CDR1 SQVTM and CDR2 ANQGSEA. CDR3 coding DNA: TGCAGCGGTGCGACAGGGTCCGGGACAGATACGCAGTATTTT. Its translation is CSGATGSGTDTQYF.

This clonotype was observed a single time. V usage is TRBV5-1 and J usage is TRBJ1-4; no clear D gene. The CDR3 runs 13 residues. Germline V lookup: CDR1 SGHRS, CDR2 YFSETQ. The V end lost 4 bases, the J end lost 8 bases, and 12 bases lay between the germline ends. In nucleotides, the CDR3 is TGCGCCAGCAGCCGTTTTGGGAGCGAAAAACTGTTTTTT. This translates into CASSRFGSEKLFF.

The chain is built from TRBV29-1 and TRBJ2-5, with 8 bases fitting TRBD1. CDR1 SQVTM and CDR2 ANQGSEA come from the germline V gene. Trimming at V came to 4 bases and at J to 5 bases, leaving 9 bases not matched to a gene. CDR3 length: 14 residues. CDR3 protein: CSVGRAGGEETQYF. For the CDR3, the DNA is TGCAGCGTTGGGAGGGCAGGGGGCGAGGAGACCCAGTACTTC.

This clonotype was seen once. The chain recombines TRBV7-9 with TRBJ2-1; the D gene is possibly TRBD2 (6 bases). The germline V gene encodes CDR1 SEHNR and CDR2 FQNEAQ (reference sequence). This CDR3 is built from 16 residues. V lost 6 bases, J lost 4 bases, and 19 bases lay in between. CDR3 sequence reads: CASRRRRESGYNEQFF. In DNA, the CDR3 is TGTGCCAGCAGACGACGCCGGGAGAGCGGGTACAATGAGCAGTTCTTC.

The chain employs TRBV4-2 and TRBJ1-2; 9 bases match TRBD1. Germline V gene data show CDR1 as LGHNA and CDR2 as YNFKEQ. V was clipped by 2 bases and J by 6 bases; unmatched bases: 7. This CDR3 spans 15 amino acids. CDR3 coding DNA: TGTGCCAGCAGCCAATCCCGGGACAGGGTGGATGGCTACACCTTC. Protein product: CASSQSRDRVDGYTF.

The V and J genes are TRBV12-3 or TRBV12-4 and TRBJ2-1; D may be TRBD2 (6 bases). V shed 7 bases and J shed 6 bases, with 19 bases lying between them. CDR3 length: 15 amino acids. The CDR3 nucleotides read TGTGCCAGCACCGGGGTCCGGGCGGGACCCAATGAGCAGTTCTTC. Translated: CASTGVRAGPNEQFF.

The chain is built from TRBV5-1 and TRBJ2-7, with D perhaps matching TRBD1 (6 bases). Between the trimmed V and J ends, which lost 2 bases and 5 bases, there was a span of 14 bases. This CDR3 has 14 residues. Germline lookup yields CDR1 SGHRS and CDR2 YFSETQ. CDR3 residues: CASSFLKGVDEQYF. CDR3 nucleotides: TGCGCCAGCAGCTTTCTTAAGGGGGTGGACGAGCAGTACTTC.

This sequence joins TRBV7-9 and TRBJ2-4, with D unclear. CDR1 SEHNR and CDR2 FQNEAQ come from the germline V gene (reference sequence). The CDR3 covers 14 residues. Trimming took 6 bases from V and 12 from J, leaving 21 bases between them. The CDR3 nucleotides are TGTGCCAGCAGGGACCCGTCTACCTCCCCCCGTCAGTACTTC. Its protein product is CASRDPSTSPRQYF.

V is TRBV28 and J is TRBJ1-5; 7 bases align to TRBD1. Trimming removed 3 bases from V and 6 bases from J; junction bases left unmatched: 8. CDR3 length: 15 amino acids. Germline loops: CDR1 MDHEN, CDR2 SYDVKM. For the CDR3, the DNA is TGTGCCAGCAGTTTTGATCCGGGACAGCCTCAGCCCCAGCATTTT. It encodes CASSFDPGQPQPQHF. The full variable domain, in which reference TRBV28 and TRBJ1-5 provide the parts outside the CDR3, is DVKVTQSSRYLVKRTGEKVFLECVQDMDHENMFWYRQDPGLGLRLIYFSYDVKMKEKGDIPEGYSVSREKKERFSLILESASTNQTSMYLCASSFDPGQPQPQHFGDGTRLSIL.

The chain is built from TRBV20-1 and TRBJ1-5, with 9 bases matching TRBD1. The V gene end was trimmed by 5 bases and the J gene end by 0 bases; junction bases not matched to a gene: 8. This CDR3 is built from 16 residues. The germline gives CDR1 DFQATT, CDR2 SNEGSKA (reference sequence). The CDR3 loop reads CSASDRGAYSNQPQHF. In DNA form, the CDR3 reads TGCAGTGCTTCGGACAGGGGCGCTTATAGCAATCAGCCCCAGCATTTT.

The V and J genes are TRBV6-2 or TRBV6-3 and TRBJ2-5; D gene uncertain. The CDR3 has 15 amino acids. The V end lost 2 bases, the J end lost 0 bases, and 10 bases lay between the germline ends. Germline V gene lookup returns CDR1 MNHEY and CDR2 SVGEGT. The CDR3 protein is CASSYHRNDQETQYF. The CDR3 coding sequence is TGTGCCAGCAGTTACCACCGTAACGACCAAGAGACCCAGTACTTC.

Turning to this clonotype: Relative to the germline gene, one junction end is altered; a read error may explain this. The rearrangement links TRBV19 to TRBJ2-3; D gene unclear. The germline V gene encodes CDR1 LNHDA and CDR2 SQIVND (reference sequence). This CDR3 is 14 amino acids long. CDR3 in DNA: TGCGCCGTTGGCGGCGGAAATCCCACAGATACGCAGTATTTT. It encodes CAVGGGNPTDTQYF.

In its sample, this clonotype was seen a few times. This chain connects TRBV6-1 to TRBJ2-3; 11 nucleotides line up with TRBD2. CDR1 is MNHNS, CDR2 SASEGT, per germline. This CDR3 has 16 residues. After removal of 5 bases from V and 5 bases from J, the junction contained 9 bases not matched to a gene. The CDR3 DNA reads as TGTGCCAGCAGTCCCGGTTTAGCGGGAGGGCAAGATACGCAGTATTTT. Its protein is CASSPGLAGGQDTQYF.

Here the CDR3 DNA reads TGCAGTGTTTCTAGCGGACCATGGGGTACCTACAATGAGCAGTTCTTC. Translation: CSVSSGPWGTYNEQFF. V gene TRBV20-1 combines with J gene TRBJ2-1, with TRBD2 matching over 7 bases. This CDR3 has 16 amino acids. The V gene's germline CDR1 is DFQATT and CDR2 SNEGSKA (reference sequence). V lost 7 bases, J lost 2 bases, and 14 bases stayed unmatched.

V and J are TRBV5-1 and TRBJ2-4, with D perhaps given as TRBD1 or TRBD2 (5 bases each). Germline V gene lookup returns CDR1 SGHRS and CDR2 YFSETQ. This CDR3 region has 12 residues. V was pared by 5 bases and J by 8 bases, with 11 bases between. CDR3 region: CASSNEGYIQYF. CDR3 coding DNA: TGCGCCAGCAGTAACGAGGGGTACATTCAGTACTTC.

The chain joins TRBV29-1 to TRBJ2-5; 8 positions match TRBD2. CDR1 is SQVTM, CDR2 ANQGSEA, per germline. J lost 5 bases, V lost 7 bases, and 6 bases had no gene match. The CDR3 runs to 12 residues. CDR3 nucleotides: TGCAGCGGTGAGCGGGGGTCGGAGACCCAGTACTTC. Protein product: CSGERGSETQYF.

This clonotype was detected only once. V and J are TRBV28 and TRBJ2-7, with D hard to call. Between the trimmed V and J ends, which lost 7 bases and 3 bases, there was a span of 16 bases. There are 14 residues in the CDR3. Germline V CDR1 and CDR2: MDHEN, SYDVKM. The CDR3 region has the DNA TGTGCCAGCACCTCCTCCAGCCTCATCTACGAGCAGTACTTC. Translating it yields CASTSSSLIYEQYF.

V and J are TRBV20-1 and TRBJ1-1, with D perhaps matching TRBD1 (5 bases). V lost 3 bases and J 5 bases, leaving 10 bases between the germline ends. This CDR3 is 12 amino acids long. Germline CDR1 is DFQATT and CDR2 is SNEGSKA (reference sequence). The CDR3 DNA reads as TGCAGTGCTAGCGGGGGAATGACTGAAGCTTTCTTT. Translation gives CSASGGMTEAFF.

The J gene is TRBJ1-2, the V gene TRBV28; possibly TRBD1 for D (5 bases). Per the germline V gene, CDR1 is MDHEN and CDR2 is SYDVKM. CDR3 size: 14 residues. Trimming removed 5 bases at V and 2 bases at J, with 12 bases between. The CDR3 sequence: CASSPGARNYGYTF. CDR3 DNA sequence: TGTGCCAGCAGTCCCGGGGCCAGAAACTATGGCTACACCTTC.

This clonotype has a single count. V and J are TRBV11-2 and TRBJ2-1; 11 positions match TRBD2. V was clipped by 4 bases and J by 8 bases; unmatched bases: 10. CDR1 and CDR2 from the germline V gene are SGHAT and FQNNGV. This CDR3 region has 16 residues. The CDR3 sequence: CASSSISGRALHEQFF. CDR3 in DNA: TGTGCCAGCAGCTCCATTAGCGGGAGGGCCCTCCATGAGCAGTTCTTC.

The chain carries TRBV29-1 and TRBJ2-2, with D perhaps TRBD2 (7 bases). The CDR3 spans 14 residues. Trimming pared 7 bases from V and 1 base from J, leaving 13 bases between. Germline assignment: CDR1 SQVTM and CDR2 ANQGSEA. CDR3: CSGGGGMNTGELFF. The CDR3, as DNA: TGCAGCGGGGGAGGGGGAATGAACACCGGGGAGCTGTTTTTT.

The chain couples TRBV12-3 or TRBV12-4 to TRBJ2-5; D is perhaps TRBD1 (5 bases). V lost 0 bases and J 4 bases, leaving 9 bases between the germline ends. The CDR3 is made up of 14 amino acids. In nucleotides, the CDR3 is TGTGCCAGCAGTTTAGCATGGCAGGGAGAGACCCAGTACTTC. Translating gives CASSLAWQGETQYF.

The rearrangement links TRBV12-3 or TRBV12-4 to TRBJ2-3, with D perhaps TRBD2 (6 bases). The CDR3 sequence is 16 residues long. Trimming pared 6 bases from V and 6 bases from J, leaving 22 bases between. For the CDR3, the DNA is TGTGCCAGCAGCCGTCAATCTCGGGAGACGGCGGATACGCAGTATTTT. It yields the protein CASSRQSRETADTQYF.

The V call is TRBV10-3, the J call TRBJ2-6; 9 nucleotides agree with TRBD1. V dropped 6 bases and J dropped 1; count of bases not matched to a gene: 7. CDR1 and CDR2 from the germline V gene are ENHRY and SYGVKD. The CDR3 extends over 17 amino acids. CDR3 in DNA: TGTGCCATCAGGCCGGGACAGGGCCAATCTGGGGCCAACGTCCTGACTTTC. This gives the protein CAIRPGQGQSGANVLTF.

The rearrangement links TRBV4-2 to TRBJ2-3, with 9 bases fitting TRBD2. J was trimmed by 10 bases and V by 0 bases; bases with no gene match: 14. CDR1 LGHNA and CDR2 YNFKEQ come from the germline V gene. CDR3 length equals 17 residues. The CDR3: CASSQEIGAGGSGAQYF. Here the CDR3 DNA reads TGTGCCAGCAGCCAAGAGATAGGAGCGGGAGGTTCCGGGGCGCAGTATTTT.

The rearrangement joins TRBV24-1 to TRBJ2-5; D remains unclear. This CDR3 spans 9 amino acids. V shed 12 bases and J shed 3 bases, with 4 bases lying between them. Germline V gene data show CDR1 as KGHDR and CDR2 as SFDVKD. In DNA form, the CDR3 reads TGTGCCGAAGAAGAGACCCAGTACTTC. Amino acid sequence: CAEEETQYF.

This clonotype was counted a few times. The chain is built from TRBV7-9 and TRBJ2-3; D unclear. Per germline, CDR1 SEHNR and CDR2 FQNEAQ (reference sequence). CDR3 length: 11 residues. V lost 6 bases and J 4 bases, leaving 5 bases between the germline ends. CDR3 DNA: TGTGCCAGCAGTCAAGCAGATACGCAGTATTTT. The encoded protein is CASSQADTQYF.

V gene TRBV18 combines with J gene TRBJ2-3; TRBD2 is a possible D gene (6 bases). Trimming left V 1 base short and J 5 bases short, with 13 bases between. The CDR3 has 15 residues. The germline gives CDR1 KGHSH, CDR2 LQKENI. This chain's CDR3 is CASSPRREVIDTQYF. Here the CDR3 DNA reads TGTGCCAGCTCACCACGGAGGGAGGTCATAGATACGCAGTATTTT. The entire variable domain, with the rest obtained from reference TRBV18 and TRBJ2-3, is as follows: NAGVMQNPRHLVRRRGQEARLRCSPMKGHSHVYWYRQLPEEGLKFMVYLQKENIIDESGMPKERFSAEFPKEGPSILRIQQVVRGDSAAYFCASSPRREVIDTQYFGPGTRLTVL.